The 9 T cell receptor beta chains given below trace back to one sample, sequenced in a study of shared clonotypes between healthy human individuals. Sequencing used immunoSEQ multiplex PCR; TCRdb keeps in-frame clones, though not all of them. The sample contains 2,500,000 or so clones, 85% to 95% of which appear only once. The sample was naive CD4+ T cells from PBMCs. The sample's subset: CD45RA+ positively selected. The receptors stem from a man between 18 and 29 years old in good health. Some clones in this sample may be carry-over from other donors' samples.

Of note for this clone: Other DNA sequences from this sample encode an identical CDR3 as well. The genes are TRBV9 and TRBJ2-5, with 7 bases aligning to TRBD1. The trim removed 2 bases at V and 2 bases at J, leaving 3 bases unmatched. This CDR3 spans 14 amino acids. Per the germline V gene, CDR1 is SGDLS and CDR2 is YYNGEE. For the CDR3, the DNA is TGTGCCAGCAGCGTGGGGACAGTTCAAGAGACCCAGTACTTC. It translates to CASSVGTVQETQYF.

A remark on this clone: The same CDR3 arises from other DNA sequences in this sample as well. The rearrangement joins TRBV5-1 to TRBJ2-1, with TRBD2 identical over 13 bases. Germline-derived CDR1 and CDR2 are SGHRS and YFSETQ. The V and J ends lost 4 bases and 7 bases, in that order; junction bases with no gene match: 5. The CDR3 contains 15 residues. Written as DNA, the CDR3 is TGCGCCAGCAGCCCCGGGACTAGCGGGACGAATGAGCAGTTCTTC. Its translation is CASSPGTSGTNEQFF. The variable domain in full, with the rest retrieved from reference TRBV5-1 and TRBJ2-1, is KAGVTQTPRYLIKTRGQQVTLSCSPISGHRSVSWYQQTPGQGLQFLFEYFSETQRNKGNFPGRFSGRQFSNSRSEMNVSTLELGDSALYLCASSPGTSGTNEQFFGPGTRLTVL.

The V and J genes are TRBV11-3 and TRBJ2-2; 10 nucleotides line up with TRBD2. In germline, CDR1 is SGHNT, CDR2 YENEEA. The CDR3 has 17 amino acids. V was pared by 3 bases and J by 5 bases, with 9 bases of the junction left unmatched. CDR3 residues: CASSLGSLAGETGELFF. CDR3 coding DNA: TGTGCCAGCAGCTTGGGATCGCTAGCGGGAGAAACCGGGGAGCTGTTTTTT. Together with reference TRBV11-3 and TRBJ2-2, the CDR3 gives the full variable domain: EAGVVQSPRYKIIEKKQPVAFWCNPISGHNTLYWYLQNLGQGPELLIRYENEEAVDDSQLPKDRFSAERLKGVDSTLKIQPAELGDSAVYLCASSLGSLAGETGELFFGEGSRLTVL.

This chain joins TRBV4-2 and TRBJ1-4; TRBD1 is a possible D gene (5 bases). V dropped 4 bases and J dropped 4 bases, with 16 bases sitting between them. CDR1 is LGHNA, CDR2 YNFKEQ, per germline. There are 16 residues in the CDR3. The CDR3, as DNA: TGTGCCAGCAGCCCAAACATGGGGACGGGTAATGAAAAACTGTTTTTT. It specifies CASSPNMGTGNEKLFF.

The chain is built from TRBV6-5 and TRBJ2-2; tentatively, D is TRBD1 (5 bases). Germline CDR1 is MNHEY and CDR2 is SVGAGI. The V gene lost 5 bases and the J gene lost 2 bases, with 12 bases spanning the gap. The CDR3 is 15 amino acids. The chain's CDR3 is CASSPDIFNTGELFF. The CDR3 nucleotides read TGTGCCAGCAGTCCGGACATTTTTAACACCGGGGAGCTGTTTTTT.

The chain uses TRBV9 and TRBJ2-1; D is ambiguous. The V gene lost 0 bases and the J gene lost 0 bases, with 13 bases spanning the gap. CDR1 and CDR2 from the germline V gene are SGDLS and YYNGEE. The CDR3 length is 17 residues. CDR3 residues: CASSVGLVGSSYNEQFF. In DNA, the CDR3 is TGTGCCAGCAGCGTAGGTTTGGTCGGAAGCTCCTACAATGAGCAGTTCTTC.

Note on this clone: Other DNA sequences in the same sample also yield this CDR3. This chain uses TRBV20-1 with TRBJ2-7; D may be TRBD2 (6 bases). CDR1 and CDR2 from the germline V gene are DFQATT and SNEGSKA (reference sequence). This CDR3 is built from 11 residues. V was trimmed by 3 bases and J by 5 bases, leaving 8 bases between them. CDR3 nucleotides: TGCAGTGCTAGGAGGAGGGACGAGCAGTACTTC. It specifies CSARRRDEQYF.

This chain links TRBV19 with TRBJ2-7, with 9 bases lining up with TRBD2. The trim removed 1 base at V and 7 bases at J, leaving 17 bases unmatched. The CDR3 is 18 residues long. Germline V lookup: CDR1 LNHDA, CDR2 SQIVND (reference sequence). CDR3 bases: TGTGCCAGTAGTATAGCCCGGATTAGCGGGAGTCTTTCCGGGGAGCAGTACTTC. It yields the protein CASSIARISGSLSGEQYF.

The CDR3 protein is CASSLGRDNYGYTF. CDR3 coding DNA: TGTGCCAGCAGCTTAGGGCGGGACAACTATGGCTACACCTTC. The chain uses TRBV7-9 and TRBJ1-2; weak D call: TRBD1 (5 bases). V lost 1 base and J lost 2, with 8 bases in between. The CDR3 sequence is 14 residues long. The germline gives CDR1 SEHNR, CDR2 FQNEAQ (reference sequence).